The 29 T cell receptor beta chains below all came from one sample that was sequenced in a study of blood T cell repertoires in COVID-19. Some clones are missing from TCRdb's copy, which holds only in-frame ones; the method was immunoSEQ multiplex PCR. The sample has 200,000 to 250,000 clones; 70% to 90% are singletons. The sequencing input was peripheral blood. Receptors originate from a woman aged 35 to 49 who had recovered from COVID-19.

The chain links TRBV6-2 or TRBV6-3 to TRBJ2-7; 7 bases fit TRBD1. Germline V gene data show CDR1 as MNHEY and CDR2 as SVGEGT. V dropped 5 bases and J dropped 7; count of bases not matched to a gene: 11. This CDR3 is built from 14 residues. In DNA form, the CDR3 reads TGTGCCAGCAGTAAGGGGGCGGTGGTAAGTGAGCAGTACTTC. The encoded protein is CASSKGAVVSEQYF.

The V call is TRBV7-9, the J call TRBJ2-7; D possibly corresponds to TRBD2 (7 bases). V was shortened by 5 bases and J by 4 bases, with 21 bases between the two germline ends. Per germline, CDR1 SEHNR and CDR2 FQNEAQ (reference sequence). The CDR3 loop spans 16 amino acids. This CDR3 reads CASSPRAAGATYEQYF. The CDR3 nucleotides read TGTGCCAGCAGCCCCCGAGCGGCGGGGGCAACTTACGAGCAGTACTTC.

In this sample, this clone turned up once. This chain joins TRBV9 and TRBJ1-1; D is unresolved. The CDR3 is 15 residues long. Germline V gives CDR1 SGDLS, CDR2 YYNGEE. V lost 0 bases and J 3 bases, leaving 12 bases between the germline ends. CDR3 coding DNA: TGTGCCAGCAGCGTAGAAGCGGCGCCGTACACTGAAGCTTTCTTT. This translates into CASSVEAAPYTEAFF. The full variable domain, its missing parts supplied by reference TRBV9 and TRBJ1-1, is DSGVTQTPKHLITATGQRVTLRCSPRSGDLSVYWYQQSLDQGLQFLIQYYNGEERAKGNILERFSAQQFPDLHSELNLSSLELGDSALYFCASSVEAAPYTEAFFGQGTRLTVV.

This clone was seen a single time. The rearrangement joins TRBV7-2 to TRBJ1-3; weak D call: TRBD1 (6 bases). There are 16 residues in the CDR3. V lost 5 bases, J lost 2 bases, and 16 bases lay in between. Germline V gene data show CDR1 as SGHTA and CDR2 as FQGNSA. DNA of the CDR3: TGTGCCAGCAGCCTCGGGACATCTTTACCTGGAAACACCATATATTTT. Translated: CASSLGTSLPGNTIYF.

The V call is TRBV28, the J call TRBJ2-7; 10 bases align to TRBD1. There are 15 residues in the CDR3. The V segment lost 2 bases and the J segment 6 bases; nucleotides outside the gene matches: 7. In germline, CDR1 is MDHEN, CDR2 SYDVKM. The CDR3 reads CASSLEGQGLVEQYF. CDR3 bases: TGTGCCAGCAGTTTAGAGGGACAGGGGCTAGTCGAGCAGTACTTC.

This chain links TRBV19 with TRBJ2-5, with D perhaps TRBD1 (6 bases). This CDR3 has 14 amino acids. V lost 3 bases and J 4 bases, leaving 12 bases between the germline ends. Looked up from germline, CDR1 is LNHDA and CDR2 is SQIVND (reference sequence). CDR3 protein: CASSITGRAETQYF. The CDR3 DNA sequence: TGTGCCAGTAGTATTACAGGGCGGGCAGAGACCCAGTACTTC.

In this sample, this clone turned up once. This chain joins TRBV5-1 and TRBJ2-3; a weak D match, TRBD1 (7 bases). With 0 bases removed from V and 11 bases from J, the gap between germline ends came to 13 bases. There are 13 residues in the CDR3. The germline CDR1 and CDR2 sequences are SGHRS and YFSETQ. CDR3 in amino acids: CASSLEGGGGQYF. The CDR3 region has the DNA TGCGCCAGCAGCTTGGAAGGAGGGGGCGGGCAGTATTTT.

This clone has a single count. The genes are TRBV11-3 and TRBJ2-7, with 8 bases fitting TRBD1. With 2 bases clipped from V and 1 base from J, the junction kept 13 bases outside the gene matches. Germline assignment: CDR1 SGHNT and CDR2 YENEEA. The CDR3 has 18 amino acids. The CDR3 loop reads CASSLPLGRDRTSYEQYF. In DNA form, the CDR3 reads TGTGCCAGCAGCTTACCTCTCGGTAGGGACAGGACGTCCTACGAGCAGTACTTC.

The count of this clone is one. The chain links TRBV5-6 to TRBJ2-7, with 10 bases identical to TRBD1. Losses at the gene ends were 1 base for V and 2 bases for J; bases not matched to a gene: 3. The CDR3 loop spans 15 amino acids. Germline V gene data show CDR1 as SGHDT and CDR2 as YYEEEE. For the CDR3, the DNA is TGTGCCAGCAGCTTGACTGGACAGGGGGCCTACGAGCAGTACTTC. Amino acids: CASSLTGQGAYEQYF. Full variable domain (rest looked up from reference TRBV5-6 and TRBJ2-7): DAGVTQSPTHLIKTRGQQVTLRCSPKSGHDTVSWYQQALGQGPQFIFQYYEEEERQRGNFPDRFSGHQFPNYSSELNVNALLLGDSALYLCASSLTGQGAYEQYFGPGTRLTVT.

This chain joins TRBV7-2 and TRBJ2-2; possible D gene TRBD2, 5 bases. From germline, CDR1 is SGHTA and CDR2 FQGNSA. The CDR3 runs 16 residues. Trimming left V 2 bases short and J 7 bases short, with 17 bases between. The CDR3 is CASSLYGVGRFGELFF. The CDR3 region has the DNA TGTGCCAGCAGCTTATACGGGGTAGGGCGGTTCGGGGAGCTGTTTTTT.

This chain connects TRBV6-2 or TRBV6-3 to TRBJ2-7; 10 bases fit TRBD2. This CDR3 region has 16 residues. Germline values: CDR1 MNHEY, CDR2 SVGEGT. Germline trimming cut 2 bases from V and 2 bases from J; bases unmatched to any gene: 6. This CDR3 is CASSYLGTSDAYEQYF. Written as DNA, the CDR3 is TGTGCCAGCAGTTACCTCGGGACTAGCGATGCCTACGAGCAGTACTTC.

The genes are TRBV5-6 and TRBJ1-2; the D is unclear. CDR1 is SGHDT and CDR2 is YYEEEE in the germline V gene. V shed 1 base and J shed 8 bases, with 18 bases lying between them. This CDR3 contains 15 residues. CDR3 region: CASSLSPQAADGYTF. CDR3 coding DNA: TGTGCCAGCAGCTTGTCCCCGCAGGCAGCGGACGGCTACACCTTC.

The genes are TRBV30 and TRBJ1-3; no firm D call. V lost 1 base to trimming and J lost 3 bases, with 7 bases between them. Germline CDR1 reads GTSNPN; CDR2 reads SVGIG (reference sequence). The CDR3 contains 13 residues. The chain's CDR3 is CAWSAGNGNTIYF. In DNA, the CDR3 is TGTGCCTGGAGTGCGGGGAATGGAAACACCATATATTTT.

The chain combines TRBV14 with TRBJ1-2; weak D call: TRBD1 (6 bases). The CDR3 totals 16 residues. Trimming left V 5 bases short and J 2 bases short, with 18 bases between. Germline V gene sequence: CDR1 SGHDN, CDR2 FVKESK. Written as DNA, the CDR3 is TGTGCCAGCAGCGCACAGGGTCCCCTCGCCAACTATGGCTACACCTTC. Protein sequence: CASSAQGPLANYGYTF.

J is TRBJ1-6 and V is TRBV9, with D possibly TRBD1 on 5 matching bases. CDR1 is SGDLS, CDR2 YYNGEE, per germline. Trimming left V 2 bases short and J 5 bases short, with 14 bases between. The CDR3 totals 16 residues. CDR3 nucleotide sequence: TGTGCCAGCAGCGTCCGAGCGACAGATCATAATTCACCCCTCCACTTT. Protein sequence: CASSVRATDHNSPLHF.

The rearrangement links TRBV7-2 to TRBJ2-2; 7 nucleotides agree with TRBD1. V trimming: 1 base; J trimming: 0 bases; junction bases outside the gene matches: 8. The CDR3 runs to 18 residues. The germline V gene encodes CDR1 SGHTA and CDR2 FQGNSA. For the CDR3, the DNA is TGTGCCAGCAGCTTAGAGCTCTTAGGGGGCACGAACACCGGGGAGCTGTTTTTT. Its protein is CASSLELLGGTNTGELFF.

The chain has TRBV14 and TRBJ2-2; TRBD1 is a possible D gene (5 bases). V was cut by 0 bases and J by 6 bases, with 8 bases left in between. There are 14 residues in the CDR3. In germline, CDR1 is SGHDN, CDR2 FVKESK. The CDR3 region has the DNA TGTGCCAGCAGCCAAGATCTCAGGGCCGGGGAGCTGTTTTTT. Residues: CASSQDLRAGELFF. The full variable domain, in which reference TRBV14 and TRBJ2-2 provide the parts outside the CDR3, is EAGVTQFPSHSVIEKGQTVTLRCDPISGHDNLYWYRRVMGKEIKFLLHFVKESKQDESGMPNNRFLAERTGGTYSTLKVQPAELEDSGVYFCASSQDLRAGELFFGEGSRLTVL.

The chain uses TRBV7-2 and TRBJ2-5; D may be TRBD2 (5 bases). V lost 1 base and J lost 2, with 14 bases in between. Germline V lookup: CDR1 SGHTA, CDR2 FQGNSA. This CDR3 has 16 residues. The CDR3 here is CASSLVAGARQETQYF. Written as DNA, the CDR3 is TGTGCCAGCAGCTTAGTGGCGGGTGCCCGACAAGAGACCCAGTACTTC.

The V call is TRBV5-6, the J call TRBJ2-5, with a possible D match to TRBD2 (5 bases). CDR1 and CDR2 from the germline V gene are SGHDT and YYEEEE. Trimming cost V 2 bases and J 5 bases, with 7 bases left between them. The CDR3 covers 12 residues. The CDR3 DNA sequence: TGTGCCAGCAGCTTTTCGGGGGAGACCCAGTACTTC. This encodes CASSFSGETQYF.

The CDR3 loop reads CATSDPGDGANYGYTF. CDR3 nucleotide sequence: TGTGCCACCAGTGATCCGGGAGACGGAGCTAACTATGGCTACACCTTC. The chain links TRBV24-1 to TRBJ1-2; no reliable D call. CDR1 KGHDR and CDR2 SFDVKD come from the germline V gene. The V gene lost 3 bases and the J gene lost 0 bases, with 13 bases spanning the gap. The CDR3 is 16 residues long.

The V gene is TRBV21-1, the J gene TRBJ2-7; the DNA was not used to check the table's D call, TRBD2. TRBV21-1 is labeled a pseudogene. The CDR3 totals 18 residues. CDR3 residues: CASSKPGLTSGPTYEQYF. CDR3 sequence (DNA): TGTGCCAGCAGCAAACCGGGGCTAACTAGCGGACCAACCTACGAGCAGTACTTC.

The V and J genes are TRBV19 and TRBJ2-2, with TRBD1 matching 7 bases. CDR3 size: 17 residues. The V and J ends lost 4 bases and 1 base, in that order; junction bases with no gene match: 9. CDR1 and CDR2 from the germline V gene are LNHDA and SQIVND (reference sequence). CDR3 loop: CASSTPLRTGNTGELFF. The CDR3 nucleotides are TGTGCCAGTAGTACGCCCCTCCGGACAGGGAACACCGGGGAGCTGTTTTTT. The variable domain in full, with the rest retrieved from reference TRBV19 and TRBJ2-2, is DGGITQSPKYLFRKEGQNVTLSCEQNLNHDAMYWYRQDPGQGLRLIYYSQIVNDFQKGDIAEGYSVSREKKESFPLTVTSAQKNPTAFYLCASSTPLRTGNTGELFFGEGSRLTVL.

In its sample, this clone was seen once. The CDR3 here is CASTGQGTHEQYF. As DNA, the CDR3 is TGTGCCAGCACCGGACAGGGAACCCACGAGCAGTACTTC. This chain joins TRBV11-3 and TRBJ2-7; TRBD1 matches 8 bases. V shed 7 bases, J shed 5 bases, and the junction held 7 bases outside the gene matches. This CDR3 has 13 amino acids. Germline V gene lookup returns CDR1 SGHNT and CDR2 YENEEA.

The chain links TRBV6-5 to TRBJ2-7; TRBD2 aligns across 8 bases. V was clipped by 6 bases and J by 2 bases; unmatched bases: 6. The length of the CDR3 is 14 residues. Germline V lookup: CDR1 MNHEY, CDR2 SVGAGI. CDR3 sequence: CASSALAGTYEQYF. The CDR3 DNA reads as TGTGCCAGCAGCGCCTTAGCGGGAACCTACGAGCAGTACTTC.

This chain links TRBV5-6 with TRBJ2-5; TRBD1 might be the D (6 bases). The CDR3 runs to 15 residues. Germline values: CDR1 SGHDT, CDR2 YYEEEE. V was cut by 4 bases and J by 0 bases, with 13 bases left in between. The CDR3 region is CASSPYRVHQETQYF. DNA for the CDR3: TGTGCCAGCAGCCCTTACAGGGTCCACCAAGAGACCCAGTACTTC. The whole variable domain, remainder taken from reference TRBV5-6 and TRBJ2-5, is DAGVTQSPTHLIKTRGQQVTLRCSPKSGHDTVSWYQQALGQGPQFIFQYYEEEERQRGNFPDRFSGHQFPNYSSELNVNALLLGDSALYLCASSPYRVHQETQYFGPGTRLLVL.

Only one count was recorded for this clone. The chain links TRBV7-3 to TRBJ2-2, with 9 bases fitting TRBD2. V gave up 1 base and J gave up 5 bases; unmatched junction bases: 5. In germline, CDR1 is SGHTA, CDR2 FQGTGA. The CDR3 is 16 amino acids. CDR3 loop: CASSLNAGGGTGELFF. In DNA form, the CDR3 reads TGTGCCAGCAGCTTAAATGCGGGAGGGGGGACCGGGGAGCTGTTTTTT.

This rearrangement joins TRBV11-2 to TRBJ1-2; 11 bases are a match to TRBD1. Germline values: CDR1 SGHAT, CDR2 FQNNGV. After removal of 5 bases from V and 6 bases from J, the junction contained 11 bases not matched to a gene. The CDR3 has 16 residues. This CDR3 is CASSHQLGGQGDGYTF. The CDR3 DNA follows: TGTGCCAGCAGCCATCAGCTCGGGGGACAGGGGGATGGCTACACCTTC. The full variable domain, in which reference TRBV11-2 and TRBJ1-2 provide the parts outside the CDR3, is EAGVAQSPRYKIIEKRQSVAFWCNPISGHATLYWYQQILGQGPKLLIQFQNNGVVDDSQLPKDRFSAERLKGVDSTLKIQPAKLEDSAVYLCASSHQLGGQGDGYTFGSGTRLTVV.

V and J are TRBV6-5 and TRBJ2-5; TRBD1 aligns across 7 bases. With V trimmed by 6 bases and J by 5 bases, 6 bases remained unmatched. The germline gives CDR1 MNHEY, CDR2 SVGAGI. The CDR3 spans 13 residues. For the CDR3, the DNA is TGTGCCAGCAGACGACAGGGCGGCGAGACCCAGTACTTC. Amino acid sequence: CASRRQGGETQYF.

The chain carries TRBV5-4 and TRBJ2-7, with TRBD1 matching 7 bases. The V and J ends lost 4 bases and 2 bases, in that order; junction bases with no gene match: 12. The CDR3 sequence is 16 residues long. Germline loops: CDR1 SGHNT, CDR2 YYREEE (reference sequence). For the CDR3, the DNA is TGTGCCAGCAGCCCACCCATGACAGGGCTTCCCTACGAGCAGTACTTC. Translated: CASSPPMTGLPYEQYF.